This is a list of T cell receptor beta chains from one sample in a study of neurological immune-mediated disorders. TCRdb used MiXCR to reprocess the 5' RACE reads, holding one entry per CDR3 protein. The data show more than 55,000 distinct CDR3 sequences, under 30% seen once. The specimen was PBMCs. The receptors originated from a man in his sixties with HTLV-1-associated myelopathy (HAM/TSP). The CDR3 runs from the conserved cysteine through the conserved F or W. Each record gives: clone size, J gene, D gene, V gene, CDR3 protein, CDR3 DNA. D genes are given only for firm matches. Clone size is not always given. Where it is, it says once, few, many or a class for expanded clones.

many,TRBJ1-2,NA,TRBV5-1,CASSSDRGGYGYTF,TGCGCCAGCAGCTCCGACCGCGGTGGCTATGGCTACACCTTC
medium-sized,TRBJ2-2,NA,TRBV4-1,CASSPNTGELFF,TGCGCCAGCAGCCCAAACACCGGGGAGCTGTTTTTT
many,TRBJ2-1,TRBD2,TRBV7-9,CASSIGASGGNEQFF,TGTGCCAGCAGCATAGGGGCTAGCGGGGGGAATGAGCAGTTCTTC
many,TRBJ2-7,NA,TRBV29-1,CSVQLSGSGEQYF,TGCAGCGTCCAACTCTCGGGGAGCGGCGAGCAGTACTTC
many,TRBJ2-1,TRBD2,TRBV20-1,CTPKESGRLNEQFF,TGCACTCCCAAAGAGAGCGGGAGGCTTAATGAGCAGTTCTTC
NA,TRBJ2-3,TRBD1,TRBV18,CASSPYTGESDTQYF,TGTGCCAGCTCACCATACACAGGGGAATCAGATACGCAGTATTTT
many,TRBJ2-2,NA,TRBV5-1,CASSARQDGTGELFF,TGCGCCAGCAGCGCCCGACAGGACGGAACCGGGGAGCTGTTTTTT
many,TRBJ2-3,TRBD1,TRBV11-2,CASSAGTGGTSFADTQYF,TGTGCCAGCAGCGCCGGGACAGGGGGTACTTCGTTCGCAGATACGCAGTATTTT
many,TRBJ1-1,NA,TRBV29-1,CSVSSGPANTEAFF,TGCAGCGTTAGCAGCGGGCCGGCGAACACTGAAGCTTTCTTT
many,TRBJ2-7,NA,TRBV7-9,CASSSDGDYEQYF,TGTGCCAGCAGCTCGGACGGGGACTACGAGCAGTACTTC
many,TRBJ1-3,NA,TRBV15,CATSRDPGGNTIYF,TGTGCCACCAGCAGAGATCCCGGTGGAAACACCATATATTTT
NA,TRBJ2-5,NA,TRBV18,CASSRGLQETQYF,TGTGCCAGCTCACGAGGACTGCAAGAGACCCAGTACTTC
NA,TRBJ2-3,NA,TRBV18,CASSPGQTDTQYF,TGTGCCAGCTCACCCGGACAGACAGATACGCAGTATTTT
many,TRBJ2-1,NA,TRBV9,CASSTTSYEQFF,TGTGCCAGCAGCACAACTAGCTATGAGCAGTTCTTC